One and the same sample provided the 21 T cell receptor beta chains below, sequenced in a study of blood T cells in healthy people across ages. The second PCR ran roughly 7 to 11 cycles with a sample-barcoded 5' primer and J-beta primers. Via MiXCR, TCRdb re-called the 5' RACE reads, giving one row per CDR3 protein. The repertoire holds fewer than 750,000 distinct CDR3 sequences, with approximately 52% as singletons. Input material: blood. The receptor source for this set is a woman of 80 years or more in good health.

Regarding this clonotype: A much larger clone is a single base away; this may be a read error. V gene TRBV29-1 combines with J gene TRBJ1-2; D may be TRBD1 (5 bases). From germline, CDR1 is SQVTM and CDR2 ANQGSEA. The CDR3 is 13 amino acids. The CDR3 sequence: CSVERRDFYGHTF. The CDR3 region has the DNA TGCAGCGTTGAACGCAGGGACTTCTATGGCCACACCTTC.

J is TRBJ2-1 and V is TRBV6-1; 7 bases agree with TRBD1. CDR1 is MNHNS and CDR2 is SASEGT in the germline V gene. V shed 8 bases and J 0 bases; nucleotides not matched to a gene: 13. CDR3 size: 17 residues. CDR3 loop: CASHNLEGAGSYNEQFF. As DNA, the CDR3 is TGTGCCAGCCACAATCTTGAGGGGGCCGGCTCCTACAATGAGCAGTTCTTC.

In regard to this clonotype: Possible read error: a much larger clone is one base away. This chain joins TRBV5-1 and TRBJ2-7; D gene unclear. Germline V CDR1 and CDR2: SGHRS, YFSETQ. The CDR3 runs 14 residues. The CDR3, as DNA: TGCGCCAGCAGCTCAACCACAGACTCCAACGAGCAGTACTTC. Protein product: CASSSTTDSNEQYF.

The rearrangement links TRBV6-6 to TRBJ2-7, with TRBD2 matching 7 bases. This CDR3 is built from 14 residues. Germline assignment: CDR1 MNHNY and CDR2 SVGAGI (reference sequence). The V segment lost 0 bases and the J segment 3 bases; nucleotides outside the gene matches: 2. The CDR3 reads CASSYSAGNYEQYF. For the CDR3, the DNA is TGTGCCAGCAGTTACTCAGCGGGGAACTACGAGCAGTACTTC.

This clonotype occurred a few times. The rearrangement uses TRBV7-3 and TRBJ2-7; 12 positions agree with TRBD2. Unmatched junction bases numbered 13, after V lost 8 bases and J lost 2 bases. The germline V gene encodes CDR1 SGHTA and CDR2 FQGTGA. The CDR3 runs to 17 residues. The chain's CDR3 is CASGPGTSGRNTYEQYF. The CDR3 DNA reads TGTGCCAGCGGACCGGGTACTAGCGGGAGGAACACCTACGAGCAGTACTTC. The whole variable domain, remainder taken from reference TRBV7-3 and TRBJ2-7, is GAGVSQTPSNKVTEKGKYVELRCDPISGHTALYWYRQSLGQGPEFLIYFQGTGAADDSGLPNDRFFAVRPEGSVSTLKIQRTERGDSAVYLCASGPGTSGRNTYEQYFGPGTRLTVT.

The chain uses TRBV15 and TRBJ2-1; D possibly matches TRBD1 or TRBD2 (6 bases each). Germline V gene sequence: CDR1 LNHNV, CDR2 YYDKDF (reference sequence). V lost 8 bases and J 0 bases, leaving 17 bases between the germline ends. The CDR3 runs 16 residues. The CDR3 is CATAGRGRISYNEQFF. As DNA, the CDR3 is TGTGCCACCGCTGGCCGGGGGCGAATCTCCTACAATGAGCAGTTCTTC. The full variable domain, in which reference TRBV15 and TRBJ2-1 provide the parts outside the CDR3, is DAMVIQNPRYQVTQFGKPVTLSCSQTLNHNVMYWYQQKSSQAPKLLFHYYDKDFNNEADTPDNFQSRRPNTSFCFLDIRSPGLGDTAMYLCATAGRGRISYNEQFFGPGTRLTVL.

The V and J genes are TRBV5-6 and TRBJ2-1, with D possibly TRBD2 on 7 matching bases. V was cut by 4 bases and J by 6 bases, with 17 bases left in between. The CDR3 is made up of 15 amino acids. Per the germline V gene, CDR1 is SGHDT and CDR2 is YYEEEE. The CDR3, as DNA: TGTGCCAGCAGCCTCCCGGGGGGAGGGGGCAATGAGCAGTTCTTC. Encoded protein: CASSLPGGGGNEQFF.

This clonotype was found many times. Possible read error: a much larger clone is one base away. The chain uses TRBV7-9 and TRBJ2-1; D is uncertain. The closer fit of TRBJ2-7 to the DNA end suggests the J call may be wrong. In germline, CDR1 is SEHNR, CDR2 FQNEAQ (reference sequence). This CDR3 has 13 residues. The CDR3 spells CASSFGRYNEQYF. CDR3 in DNA: TGTGCCAGCAGCTTTGGCAGGTACAATGAGCAGTACTTC.

This clonotype was found many times. The chain combines TRBV28 with TRBJ2-4; possible D gene TRBD1, 6 bases. Trimming took off 3 bases at V and 2 bases at J, with 20 bases between the two ends. Per germline, CDR1 MDHEN and CDR2 SYDVKM. CDR3 length: 18 amino acids. The CDR3 loop is CASSFTTGTRLTKNIQYF. DNA for the CDR3: TGTGCCAGCAGTTTTACAACCGGGACAAGGTTGACCAAAAACATTCAGTACTTC.

This clonotype was recorded many times. The chain is built from TRBV29-1 and TRBJ2-7; TRBD1 agrees at 9 bases. The CDR3 is 13 amino acids. CDR1 and CDR2 (germline): SQVTM, ANQGSEA. The trim removed 7 bases at V and 1 base at J, leaving 5 bases unmatched. The CDR3 spells CSAMGQGSYEQYF. The CDR3 DNA follows: TGCAGCGCGATGGGACAGGGTTCCTACGAGCAGTACTTC.

Only a few counts were recorded for this clonotype. V is TRBV30 and J is TRBJ2-2, with 9 positions matching TRBD1. This CDR3 contains 14 residues. Trimming removed 2 bases from V and 7 bases from J; junction bases left unmatched: 5. Per the germline V gene, CDR1 is GTSNPN and CDR2 is SVGIG (reference sequence). The CDR3 region is CAWSMTGGGGELFF. The CDR3 DNA reads TGTGCCTGGAGTATGACAGGGGGGGGCGGGGAGCTGTTTTTT.

The chain recombines TRBV20-1 with TRBJ1-4; D is possibly TRBD1 (6 bases). V was shortened by 6 bases and J by 8 bases, with 16 bases between the two germline ends. CDR1 and CDR2 (germline): DFQATT, SNEGSKA (reference sequence). The CDR3 loop spans 13 amino acids. In DNA, the CDR3 is TGCAGTGCCCCGGGCAGGGGTGGGGAAAAACTGTTTTTT. It specifies CSAPGRGGEKLFF.

About this clonotype itself: Being one base from a much bigger clone, this may be a read error. The chain uses TRBV19 and TRBJ2-1; D could derive from TRBD1 or TRBD2 (5 bases each). Germline CDR1 reads LNHDA; CDR2 reads SQIVND (reference sequence). The CDR3 spans 14 residues. V was pared by 6 bases and J by 4 bases, with 13 bases between. The CDR3 reads CASRLGPPYNEQFF. The DNA of the CDR3 is TGTGCCAGTAGGTTGGGACCGCCTTACAATGAGCAGTTCTTC.

The genes are TRBV7-2 and TRBJ2-5; TRBD1 might be the D (5 bases). The germline gives CDR1 SGHTA, CDR2 FQGNSA. Trimming removed 1 base from V and 5 bases from J, with 14 bases in between. This CDR3 comprises 15 residues. In nucleotides, the CDR3 is TGTGCCAGCAGCTTAGGTGGACAAAGAAAGGAGACCCAGTACTTC. It encodes CASSLGGQRKETQYF. Combining the CDR3 with reference TRBV7-2 and TRBJ2-5 gives the whole variable domain GAGVSQSPSNKVTEKGKDVELRCDPISGHTALYWYRQSLGQGLEFLIYFQGNSAPDKSGLPSDRFSAERTGGSVSTLTIQRTQQEDSAVYLCASSLGGQRKETQYFGPGTRLLVL.

V is TRBV20-1 and J is TRBJ2-1; D unclear. Germline CDR1 and CDR2: DFQATT and SNEGSKA (reference sequence). Trimming stripped 0 bases from V and 14 bases from J, with 14 bases between. CDR3 length equals 12 residues. Written as DNA, the CDR3 is TGCAGTGCTAGAGAGGGCCAACCGGCTGAGTTCTTC. Translated, it gives CSAREGQPAEFF.

The rearrangement links TRBV12-3 or TRBV12-4 to TRBJ2-5; TRBD1 aligns across 7 bases. The CDR3 spans 15 residues. The junction had 10 bases not matched to a gene; V was cut back by 5 bases and J by 4 bases. CDR3 protein: CASSTTRGSRETQYF. The CDR3 DNA follows: TGTGCCAGCAGTACCACCAGGGGGTCGCGAGAGACCCAGTACTTC.

The chain has TRBV7-2 and TRBJ2-7; the D gene could be TRBD1 or TRBD2 (6 bases each). The V and J ends lost 4 bases and 7 bases respectively, with 17 bases between them. This CDR3 is 14 amino acids long. Germline CDR1 and CDR2: SGHTA and FQGNSA. As DNA, the CDR3 is TGTGCCAGCAGCTCCCAAGGGGGGATTATAGAGCAGTACTTC. This encodes CASSSQGGIIEQYF.

In this sample, this clonotype turned up a few times. The rearrangement links TRBV20-1 to TRBJ1-6; D gene unclear. The germline V and J ends were trimmed by 1 base and 8 bases, with 15 bases remaining between them. The CDR3 length is 15 residues. The germline V gene encodes CDR1 DFQATT and CDR2 SNEGSKA (reference sequence). CDR3 sequence: CSARGLEVEDSPLHF. DNA of the CDR3: TGCAGTGCTAGAGGTCTTGAGGTCGAGGATTCACCCCTCCACTTT.

The rearrangement uses TRBV30 and TRBJ1-4; D is uncertain. Trimming removed 3 bases from V and 0 bases from J, with 8 bases in between. This CDR3 spans 14 amino acids. The germline gives CDR1 GTSNPN, CDR2 SVGIG (reference sequence). CDR3 amino acids: CAWRKTPTNEKLFF. The CDR3 nucleotides read TGTGCCTGGAGAAAGACACCAACTAATGAAAAACTGTTTTTT.

The V and J genes are TRBV3-1 and TRBJ2-1; weak D call: TRBD2 (5 bases). Germline values: CDR1 LGHDT, CDR2 YNNKEL (reference sequence). The V end was cut by 1 base, the J end by 12 bases, with 16 bases between. This CDR3 has 14 residues. CDR3 sequence: CASSQVGPRGGQFF. The DNA of the CDR3 is TGTGCCAGCAGCCAAGTAGGGCCGCGTGGAGGGCAGTTCTTC.

The genes are TRBV19 and TRBJ1-5; D possibly corresponds to TRBD1 (5 bases). This CDR3 is built from 17 residues. Germline-derived CDR1 and CDR2 are LNHDA and SQIVND (reference sequence). V was cut by 6 bases and J by 0 bases, with 18 bases left in between. In DNA form, the CDR3 reads TGTGCCAGTAGCACAACCGGGGGTTTCTATAGCAATCAGCCCCAGCATTTT. Its translation is CASSTTGGFYSNQPQHF.